This TCR beta chain was documented in a study of identical twins. Whole-study results and caveats: Its conclusions, products of cross-sectional statistical analysis, did not come from following the same donors. Cord blood beta clonotypes that were abundant carried fewer insertions, and memory repertoires showed no such trend. Zero-insertion analyses were open to partial confounding by invariant MAIT and iNKT cells.

With template switching, a universal primer site was added, and the cDNA carried unique molecular identifiers. TCRdb analysed the 5' RACE reads with MiXCR anew, one entry per CDR3 protein. Of about 210,000 distinct CDR3 sequences in the sample, about a tenth were seen once. About this clonotype: The target antigen is unknown.

V lost 9 bases and J 6 bases, leaving 17 bases between the germline ends. This CDR3 contains 14 residues. Germline CDR1 LGHDT, CDR2 YNNKEL (reference sequence). Sequenced input: memory (CD45RO+) T cells sorted from blood. This sequence was found in a woman aged 18-30 years in good health. The chain carries TRBV3-1 and TRBJ2-2, with D possibly matching TRBD1 (6 bases). The CDR3 sequence is CASKKRTVAGELFF. DNA for the CDR3: TGTGCCAGTAAAAAGCGGACAGTGGCCGGGGAGCTGTTTTTT.